This T cell receptor (beta chain) comes out of a study of tumor-infiltrating lymphocytes in primary liver carcinoma. Total RNA amounting to 500 ng was the source from which TCR beta cDNA was made with a constant-region primer. Each TCR beta library was derived from three nested multiplex PCR rounds that employed slightly modified ARM-PCR. Amplification in the first two PCR rounds was performed using TRBV1-TRBV30 forward primers and a C-beta reverse primer for around 11 cycles each. From the multiplex PCR reads, TCRdb called clonotypes with MiXCR, one entry per CDR3 protein. The sample holds some 120,000 distinct CDR3 sequences; 64% are singletons and the top ten take 7.5% to 8.5%. This clonotype was found many times. The germline CDR1 and CDR2 sequences are SGHDT and YYEEEE. The CDR3 sequence is 14 residues long. V shed 4 bases and J shed 2 bases, with 11 bases lying between them. Bulk tissue was left unsorted, and RNA and DNA were co-extracted from 20-30 mg of it.

This TCR came from an older woman with primary liver carcinoma and hepatitis B virus infection. The chain carries TRBV5-6 and TRBJ2-3, with unresolved D. The specimen sequenced was liver tumor tissue from sampling region 3. Described subset: tumor region T3, left-lateral pole. The CDR3 is CASSPGPNTDTQYF. The DNA for the CDR3 is TGTGCCAGCAGCCCCGGTCCGAACACAGATACGCAGTATTTT.